The clone carrying this T cell receptor beta chain was found once. Authors' data handling: Estimated nucleated cell counts came from reference gene primer amplification. Only in-frame clones appear in the TCRdb table, and some are missing; sequencing was by immunoSEQ multiplex PCR. V and J calls plus clone size are reproduced from that table; the DNA served to infer D and trimming. The sample includes about 150,000 clones, approximately 84% of them seen just once. This CDR3 region has 17 residues. The V and J ends lost 6 bases and 5 bases, in that order; junction bases with no gene match: 11. Germline loops: CDR1 SGHRS, CDR2 YFSETQ. This sample is part of a study of blood T cell repertoires in COVID-19. Study-wide context: In each case, the material was cDNA or gDNA derived from T cells, B-cell-depleted T cells, or PBMCs.

This receptor was obtained from a woman aged 80 or over with COVID-19, enrolled during active disease. Sequenced material: peripheral blood. The chain carries TRBV5-1 and TRBJ2-5; 15 bases match TRBD2. In nucleotides, the CDR3 is TGCGCCAGCACCCCCGGACTAGCGGGAGGGCGAGATGAGACCCAGTACTTC. Its translation is CASTPGLAGGRDETQYF. Filled out from reference TRBV5-1 and TRBJ2-5, the complete variable domain reads KAGVTQTPRYLIKTRGQQVTLSCSPISGHRSVSWYQQTPGQGLQFLFEYFSETQRNKGNFPGRFSGRQFSNSRSEMNVSTLELGDSALYLCASTPGLAGGRDETQYFGPGTRLLVL.